The entry below describes one TCR beta chain. Its specific antigen is unknown. Within one base of it there is no much larger clone, and no base qualities were kept. This sample includes further DNA sequences coding for the same CDR3. This sample stems from a study of shared clonotypes between healthy human individuals (TCRdb year 2020). Context from the whole study: A couple of women and a few men aged 18 to 49 years were included in the cohort. To increase sequencing depth and limit assay-specific biases, TCR repertoire library preparation and sequencing were carried out by different laboratories using diverse techniques. For each donor, CD4 naive and CD4 memory were each given three plates, CD8 naive was given two plates, and CD8 memory was given one plate. The study deeply sequenced blood TCR repertoires of about 5 healthy adults to estimate repertoire size and the extent of clonotype sharing between individuals. Per donor, leukapheresis produced somewhere between about 0.8 and 9 billion PBMCs. Overall study outcomes, separate from this receptor: Sampling was limited to blood, and TCR repertoires in tissue likely differ from TCR repertoires in blood. Sharing across a few donors was observed for around 5% of naive CD4, 3% to 3.5% of naive CD8, 2% to 2.5% of memory CD4, and 0.4% of memory CD8 clonotypes. Larger estimated clonotype richness was generally found for naive subsets than for memory subsets. Pairwise subsampling indicated that sequencing depth was expected to affect the degree of clonotype sharing among donors. Higher generation probabilities were observed for clonotypes shared by all four sorted-subset donors than for non-shared clonotypes. Because the study included only a small number of donors, the genetic and exposure-history diversity represented was limited. Even with the large sequencing depth, rarefaction of the sorted-subset datasets indicated that sequencing was incomplete.

Trimmed from V: 5 bases; trimmed from J: 4 bases; junction bases lacking a gene match: 2. In the germline V gene (reference sequence), CDR1 corresponds to MNHEY and CDR2 to SMNVEV. The CDR3 runs 13 amino acids, cysteine and phenylalanine included. Here the CDR3 DNA is all that survives: 39 bases in frame from base 1. CD8 naive samples were CD45RO-negative cells positively selected for CCR7, giving a CD45RA+CCR7+ population that excluded TemRA cells. Donors were healthy HIV-negative adults with no recently reported acute infections or vaccinations. Every donor was a Caucasian adult residing in Nashville, Tennessee, USA. Blood was collected by leukapheresis, and PBMCs were isolated by Ficoll-Histopaque density gradient centrifugation and then cryopreserved in liquid nitrogen vapor phase. Purity and quantity of every magnetically sorted T cell population were checked by analytical flow cytometry. Each sorted fraction had its genomic DNA isolated and then quantified by UV absorbance on a Nanodrop 2000c.

Using the deep immunoSEQ assay, multiplex PCR amplified TCR CDR3 regions from genomic DNA. Extracted genomic DNA from each cell subset was spread evenly across all wells of several immunoSEQ 96-well plates, with each plate serving as a replicate. For sorted subsets, each replicate PCR was loaded with about 0.2 ug genomic DNA, equivalent to approximately 33,000 T cell genomes. Purified libraries were measured with a Qubit 3.0 fluorometer, size-checked on a Bioanalyzer 2100, and measured again with the KAPA Library Quantification kit. A separate single-read 150-cycle Illumina NextSeq 550 flow cell was used to sequence each immunoSEQ 96-well plate. The authors' analysis ran thus. Because the immunoSEQ output included only junctional sequences and no quality scores, the filtering could not be the same as the filtering used for full-length reads. To assign V/J genes and CDR3, sequences were annotated using PyIR, a Python wrapper for IgBLAST v1.9, with IMGT germline references. Reads were removed for weak V/J assignments (E-value above 1e-6), missing CDR3, stop codons, out-of-frame junctions, or ambiguous translated residues. V3J clonotypes were defined as sequences sharing the same inferred V gene, J gene, and CDR3 amino acid sequence. To compute the percentage overlap between repertoires, the number of shared unique clonotypes was divided by the size of the smaller repertoire. Repertoire richness was assessed with RTK rarefaction, the Chao1 estimator, and Recon v2.1 estimates of unobserved clonotypes. For all TCRbeta clonotypes obtained by the gDNA method from several donors, generation probabilities were computed with OLGA. TCRdb took this table from immuneACCESS and kept in-frame rearrangements with V and J called. Such tables lack part of the clones; where checked against another copy, unresolved V genes explain under half of the gap, and the rest is unexplained. That table gives V, J and clone size, and the DNA gave D and trimming. For this sample there are about 2.1 million clones; around 93% appear just once. More than 1.5% of the sample goes to the ten largest clones.

The material sequenced was naive CD8+ T cells from PBMCs. Per the publication, the cell subset or site label means: CD45RA+CCR7+. The sequence was obtained from a man younger than 35 in good health. Some clones in this sample may be carry-over from other donors' samples. Recombination joined TRBV27 with TRBJ2-7; 10 central bases correspond to TRBD1. The CDR3 protein sequence reads: CASSPGQGYEQYF. In nucleotide form, the sequence is TGTGCCAGCAGTCCGGGACAGGGGTACGAGCAGTACTTC.